The next 30 T cell receptor beta chains were all read from a single sample in a study of T cell responses to AZD1222 COVID-19 vaccine. Using immunoSEQ multiplex PCR, the repertoire was profiled, and TCRdb retains in-frame clones only, with some absent. The sample has roughly 120,000 clones, roughly 87% seen once; the top ten hold approximately 10%. The specimen was peripheral blood, collected on day 0 of AZD1222 vaccination. The receptor source for this set is an adult in good health.

The genes are TRBV30 and TRBJ1-1; D is ambiguous. The CDR3 consists of 12 residues. Trimming left V 3 bases short and J 0 bases short, with 5 bases between. Germline CDR1 is GTSNPN and CDR2 is SVGIG (reference sequence). DNA for the CDR3: TGTGCCTGGAGCCGGATGAACACTGAAGCTTTCTTT. Amino acid sequence: CAWSRMNTEAFF.

The chain couples TRBV7-3 to TRBJ1-3; D gene uncertain. Trimming pared 5 bases from V and 4 bases from J, leaving 9 bases between. Germline V CDR1 and CDR2: SGHTA, FQGTGA. The CDR3 covers 13 residues. As DNA, the CDR3 is TGTGCCAGCAGCCAAGAACCAGGAAACACCATATATTTT. Its protein product is CASSQEPGNTIYF.

The chain recombines TRBV28 with TRBJ1-1, with D possibly being TRBD1 (5 bases). V shed 6 bases and J shed 1 base, with 18 bases lying between them. Germline V gene lookup returns CDR1 MDHEN and CDR2 SYDVKM. This CDR3 has 16 residues. CDR3: CASSPPITGANTEAFF. In nucleotides, the CDR3 is TGTGCCAGCAGCCCCCCAATCACAGGTGCGAACACTGAAGCTTTCTTT. Together with reference TRBV28 and TRBJ1-1, the CDR3 gives the full variable domain: DVKVTQSSRYLVKRTGEKVFLECVQDMDHENMFWYRQDPGLGLRLIYFSYDVKMKEKGDIPEGYSVSREKKERFSLILESASTNQTSMYLCASSPPITGANTEAFFGQGTRLTVV.

This chain uses TRBV19 with TRBJ2-3, with 7 positions matching TRBD1. Germline V gene data show CDR1 as LNHDA and CDR2 as SQIVND (reference sequence). The length of the CDR3 is 15 residues. The V segment lost 8 bases and the J segment 0 bases; nucleotides outside the gene matches: 8. The CDR3: CASSHDRASTDTQYF. The CDR3 DNA sequence: TGTGCCAGTTCCCACGACAGGGCTAGCACAGATACGCAGTATTTT.

The CDR3 region is CASSEGGSFFYEQYF. In DNA form, the CDR3 reads TGTGCCAGCAGTGAGGGGGGCTCCTTCTTCTACGAGCAGTACTTC. The chain has TRBV2 and TRBJ2-7, with D perhaps given as TRBD1 or TRBD2 (6 bases each). The CDR3 spans 15 residues. V lost 3 bases to trimming and J lost 3 bases, with 15 bases between them. Germline assignment: CDR1 SNHLY and CDR2 FYNNEI.

The chain joins TRBV25-1 to TRBJ1-2, with 8 bases that match TRBD1. The CDR3 covers 14 residues. The germline V gene encodes CDR1 MGHDK and CDR2 SYGVNS. After removal of 4 bases from V and 4 bases from J, the junction contained 5 bases not matched to a gene. This CDR3 reads CASSVAGGGYGYTF. CDR3 DNA sequence: TGTGCCAGCAGTGTTGCAGGGGGCGGCTATGGCTACACCTTC.

This chain uses TRBV11-3 with TRBJ2-3, with 13 bases that match TRBD2. This CDR3 contains 17 residues. Per the germline V gene, CDR1 is SGHNT and CDR2 is YENEEA. Trimming took 5 bases from V and 0 from J; bases not matched to a gene: 5. CDR3 coding DNA: TGTGCCAGCAGCCTATGGACTAGCGGGAGTAGCACAGATACGCAGTATTTT. Translation: CASSLWTSGSSTDTQYF.

The chain couples TRBV7-6 to TRBJ2-1; D is undetermined. Deletions cut 7 bases from V and 10 bases from J, with 17 bases between. There are 13 residues in the CDR3. Per the germline V gene, CDR1 is SGHVS and CDR2 is FNYEAQ. In DNA, the CDR3 is TGTGCCAGCACCCCGGGCCCCTCGAGGGAGCAGTTCTTC. It is translated as CASTPGPSREQFF.

The J gene is TRBJ2-5, the V gene TRBV28; 9 bases are shared with TRBD1. Germline V gene lookup returns CDR1 MDHEN and CDR2 SYDVKM. The CDR3 is made up of 15 amino acids. Unmatched junction bases numbered 5, after V lost 5 bases and J lost 1 base. The CDR3 reads CASSNTGGGQETQYF. As DNA, the CDR3 is TGTGCCAGCAGTAACACAGGGGGCGGCCAAGAGACCCAGTACTTC.

This sequence joins TRBV6-5 and TRBJ2-5; 9 bases map to TRBD1. Germline CDR1 and CDR2: MNHEY and SVGAGI. This CDR3 contains 15 residues. Trimming took 0 bases from V and 5 from J; bases not matched to a gene: 4. DNA for the CDR3: TGTGCCAGCAGTTACTCAACAGGGGGCAGTGAGACCCAGTACTTC. It specifies CASSYSTGGSETQYF.

The chain employs TRBV5-1 and TRBJ2-5; 10 bases fit TRBD1. This CDR3 is built from 16 residues. Germline V gene sequence: CDR1 SGHRS, CDR2 YFSETQ. The junction had 8 bases not matched to a gene; V was cut back by 4 bases and J by 2 bases. The CDR3 protein is CASSQGTGDLQETQYF. The CDR3 DNA reads as TGCGCCAGCAGCCAGGGGACAGGGGATTTACAAGAGACCCAGTACTTC.

V and J are TRBV18 and TRBJ2-3, with 11 bases that match TRBD2. The germline CDR1 and CDR2 sequences are KGHSH and LQKENI. There are 16 residues in the CDR3. V was pared by 3 bases and J by 4 bases, with 6 bases of the junction left unmatched. CDR3 sequence (DNA): TGTGCCAGCTCACCCCTTAGCGGGGGGGGGCCAGATACGCAGTATTTT. Amino acid sequence: CASSPLSGGGPDTQYF.

This clone was found once. The CDR3 DNA sequence: TGTGCCAGCAGCTTCGGGGGGGAGGCTTTCTTT. This codes for CASSFGGEAFF. V gene TRBV5-5 combines with J gene TRBJ1-1; a weak D match, TRBD1 (5 bases). In germline, CDR1 is SGHKS, CDR2 YYEKEE (reference sequence). V lost 2 bases, J lost 11 bases, and 10 bases lay in between. This CDR3 comprises 11 residues.

The chain joins TRBV30 to TRBJ1-5; D gene uncertain. Germline CDR1 is GTSNPN and CDR2 is SVGIG (reference sequence). The CDR3 is 12 amino acids. Trimming left V 2 bases short and J 5 bases short, with 7 bases between. CDR3 region: CAWSTSHQPQHF. The CDR3 bases are TGTGCCTGGAGTACGTCCCATCAGCCCCAGCATTTT.

The chain joins TRBV12-5 to TRBJ1-5; no definite D call. The CDR3 loop spans 12 amino acids. The V gene lost 5 bases and the J gene lost 9 bases, with 11 bases spanning the gap. Looked up from germline, CDR1 is LGHNT and CDR2 is FRNRAP. DNA for the CDR3: TGTGCTAGTGGTCCCTACAGTGGGCCCCAGCATTTT. This gives the protein CASGPYSGPQHF.

The chain couples TRBV5-8 to TRBJ1-6; the D is unclear. Germline V CDR1 and CDR2: SGHTS, YDEGEE. The CDR3 contains 14 residues. Between the trimmed V and J ends, which lost 1 base and 7 bases, there was a span of 9 bases. The CDR3 coding sequence is TGTGCCAGCAGCTTGTCCGGGAGAAATTCACCCCTCCACTTT. This sequence encodes CASSLSGRNSPLHF.

The rearrangement uses TRBV5-6 and TRBJ2-3; 7 nucleotides line up with TRBD1. J gave up 6 bases and V 4 bases, and 5 bases lay outside the gene matches. The length of the CDR3 is 13 residues. CDR1 and CDR2 from the germline V gene are SGHDT and YYEEEE. The CDR3 protein is CASSRDRGDTQYF. The CDR3, as DNA: TGTGCCAGCAGCCGGGACAGAGGGGATACGCAGTATTTT.

The CDR3 bases are TGTGCCAGCAGTCCCCCGGTTCGAAAGAACACCGGGGAGCTGTTTTTT. Protein product: CASSPPVRKNTGELFF. The chain combines TRBV28 with TRBJ2-2; D is ambiguous. Germline V gene data show CDR1 as MDHEN and CDR2 as SYDVKM. This CDR3 has 16 amino acids. V lost 5 bases and J 1 base, leaving 14 bases between the germline ends.

This chain connects TRBV10-2 to TRBJ1-2; D gene uncertain. The CDR3 loop spans 13 amino acids. Germline CDR1 WSHSY, CDR2 SAAADI. V dropped 0 bases and J dropped 4 bases, with 6 bases sitting between them. CDR3 nucleotide sequence: TGCGCCAGCAGTGAGTCGCAGGCCTATGGCTACACCTTC. Protein sequence: CASSESQAYGYTF.

The V and J genes are TRBV6-2 or TRBV6-3 and TRBJ2-7, with 10 bases fitting TRBD1. V shed 2 bases and J 4 bases; nucleotides not matched to a gene: 2. This CDR3 is 14 amino acids long. CDR1 and CDR2 (germline): MNHEY, SVGEGT. The CDR3 sequence: CASSYPGQGYEQYF. CDR3 DNA: TGTGCCAGCAGTTACCCGGGACAGGGGTACGAGCAGTACTTC.

As for this clone: Mismatch with germline at one junction end may stem from a read error. This sequence joins TRBV7-2 and TRBJ2-1, with 9 bases lining up with TRBD2. Germline loops: CDR1 SGHTA, CDR2 FQGNSA. The CDR3 runs 12 residues. The CDR3 DNA sequence: TGTGCCAGCAGCCTAGCGGGACTAAGTCAGTTCTTC. The encoded protein is CASSLAGLSQFF.

This clone was recorded a few times. Written as DNA, the CDR3 is TGTGCCAGCAGTTTCGGCGGGGGGCCCCGGAATGAGCAGTTCTTC. Its translation is CASSFGGGPRNEQFF. The chain uses TRBV7-9 and TRBJ2-1, with 8 nucleotides matching TRBD2. CDR1 is SEHNR and CDR2 is FQNEAQ in the germline V gene (reference sequence). This CDR3 spans 15 amino acids. V trimming: 6 bases; J trimming: 7 bases; junction bases outside the gene matches: 11.

The rearrangement uses TRBV2 and TRBJ2-1; D not resolved. CDR3 length equals 14 residues. Germline CDR1 is SNHLY and CDR2 is FYNNEI. V was cut by 2 bases and J by 1 base, with 6 bases left in between. CDR3 loop: CASSERVSYNEQFF. The CDR3 nucleotides read TGTGCCAGCAGTGAACGAGTTTCCTACAATGAGCAGTTCTTC.

The genes are TRBV12-3 or TRBV12-4 and TRBJ2-5; possibly TRBD1 or TRBD2 for D (5 bases each). V lost 6 bases and J lost 5, with 10 bases in between. The CDR3 has 12 residues. CDR3 in DNA: TGTGCCAGCAGCCCCGGGGCGGAGACCCAGTACTTC. Translated: CASSPGAETQYF.

The rearrangement joins TRBV5-4 to TRBJ2-5; no definite D call. With 3 bases removed from V and 3 bases from J, the gap between germline ends came to 12 bases. The CDR3 is 14 amino acids. Germline V lookup: CDR1 SGHNT, CDR2 YYREEE (reference sequence). Here the CDR3 DNA reads TGTGCCAGCAGCTCCAGACTCGCCGAAGAGACCCAGTACTTC. Translated: CASSSRLAEETQYF.

This chain links TRBV14 with TRBJ2-3; D possibly uses TRBD1 or TRBD2 (5 bases each). The CDR3 covers 15 residues. Trimming cost V 1 base and J 7 bases, with 15 bases left between them. Germline V gene lookup returns CDR1 SGHDN and CDR2 FVKESK. The CDR3: CASSQVWGGLNTQYF. The CDR3 bases are TGTGCCAGCAGCCAAGTCTGGGGCGGACTGAATACGCAGTATTTT.

The chain links TRBV11-3 to TRBJ2-3, with D perhaps matching TRBD2 (6 bases). The CDR3 is 14 residues long. Germline loops: CDR1 SGHNT, CDR2 YENEEA. V gave up 4 bases and J gave up 4 bases, with 12 bases separating them. The CDR3 DNA reads as TGTGCCAGCAGCTCACAGTTAGCGGCAGATACGCAGTATTTT. This sequence encodes CASSSQLAADTQYF. The full variable domain, completed using reference TRBV11-3 and TRBJ2-3, is EAGVVQSPRYKIIEKKQPVAFWCNPISGHNTLYWYLQNLGQGPELLIRYENEEAVDDSQLPKDRFSAERLKGVDSTLKIQPAELGDSAVYLCASSSQLAADTQYFGPGTRLTVL.

The V call is TRBV7-9, the J call TRBJ2-7, with TRBD2 matching 12 bases. Germline V lookup: CDR1 SEHNR, CDR2 FQNEAQ (reference sequence). V lost 1 base, J lost 6 bases, and 4 bases stayed unmatched. This CDR3 has 15 amino acids. CDR3 protein: CASSLVLAGGGEQYF. The CDR3 bases are TGTGCCAGCAGCTTAGTCCTAGCGGGAGGGGGCGAGCAGTACTTC.

The rearrangement links TRBV5-1 to TRBJ2-3; D not resolved. V gave up 0 bases and J gave up 5 bases, with 25 bases separating them. Germline CDR1 reads SGHRS; CDR2 reads YFSETQ. The length of the CDR3 is 19 residues. The CDR3 region is CASSLGGVYLSHRRDTQYF. CDR3 coding DNA: TGCGCCAGCAGCTTGGGAGGTGTCTACCTTTCGCACAGAAGAGATACGCAGTATTTT.

This rearrangement joins TRBV10-3 to TRBJ1-1; TRBD1 aligns across 7 bases. This CDR3 spans 14 amino acids. Unmatched junction bases numbered 3, after V lost 3 bases and J lost 2 bases. Germline assignment: CDR1 ENHRY and CDR2 SYGVKD. The CDR3 here is CAISEGQDNTEAFF. The CDR3 DNA reads TGTGCCATCAGTGAAGGACAGGACAACACTGAAGCTTTCTTT.